This TCR beta chain comes out of a study of blood T cell repertoires in COVID-19. This CDR3 region has 15 residues. Germline V CDR1 and CDR2: MNHEY, SVGAGI. With 6 bases clipped from V and 3 bases from J, the junction kept 3 bases outside the gene matches. The repertoire was sequenced with immunoSEQ multiplex PCR; TCRdb's copy has only in-frame clones and lacks some. The sample has about 83,000 clones, 80% to 90% seen once; the top ten hold 15% to 19%. The rearrangement uses TRBV6-5 and TRBJ1-6; 9 nucleotides align to TRBD1. The sample was peripheral blood. This sequence originates from a woman aged 80 or over with acute or convalescent COVID-19. CDR3 residues: CASRGQGVYNSPLHF. The CDR3 bases are TGTGCCAGCAGGGGACAGGGAGTCTATAATTCACCCCTCCACTTT.